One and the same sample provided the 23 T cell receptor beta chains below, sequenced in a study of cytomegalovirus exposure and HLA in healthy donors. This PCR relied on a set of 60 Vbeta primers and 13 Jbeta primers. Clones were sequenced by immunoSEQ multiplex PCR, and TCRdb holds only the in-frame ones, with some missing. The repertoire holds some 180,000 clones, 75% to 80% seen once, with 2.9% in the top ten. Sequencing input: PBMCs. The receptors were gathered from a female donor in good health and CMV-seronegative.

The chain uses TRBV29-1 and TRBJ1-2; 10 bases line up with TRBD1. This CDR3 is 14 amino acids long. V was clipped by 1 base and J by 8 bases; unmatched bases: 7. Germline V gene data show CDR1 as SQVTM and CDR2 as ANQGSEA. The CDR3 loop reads CSVEAGTGVMGYTF. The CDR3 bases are TGCAGCGTTGAAGCCGGGACAGGGGTGATGGGCTACACCTTC. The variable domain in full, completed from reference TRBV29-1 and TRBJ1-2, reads SAVISQKPSRDICQRGTSLTIQCQVDSQVTMMFWYRQQPGQSLTLIATANQGSEATYESGFVIDKFPISRPNLTFSTLTVSNMSPEDSSIYLCSVEAGTGVMGYTFGSGTRLTVV.

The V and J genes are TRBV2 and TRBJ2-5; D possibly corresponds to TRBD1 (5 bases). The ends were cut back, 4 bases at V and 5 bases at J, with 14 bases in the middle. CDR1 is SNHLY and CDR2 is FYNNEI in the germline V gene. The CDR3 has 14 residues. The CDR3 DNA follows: TGTGCCAGCAGTGGGGGCAGCTTAGGGGAGACCCAGTACTTC. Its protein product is CASSGGSLGETQYF.

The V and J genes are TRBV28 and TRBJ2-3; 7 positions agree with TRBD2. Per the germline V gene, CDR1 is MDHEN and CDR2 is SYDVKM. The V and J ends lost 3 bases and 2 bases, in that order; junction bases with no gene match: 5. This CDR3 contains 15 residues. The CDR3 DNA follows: TGTGCCAGCAGTTTTGTGGGAGGGACCACAGATACGCAGTATTTT. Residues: CASSFVGGTTDTQYF.

The CDR3 is CATAPGSGANVLTF. For the CDR3, the DNA is TGTGCCACAGCACCGGGCTCTGGGGCCAACGTCCTGACTTTC. The rearrangement links TRBV25-1 to TRBJ2-6; the D is unclear. The germline CDR1 and CDR2 sequences are MGHDK and SYGVNS. V lost 10 bases and J lost 0, with 10 bases in between. The CDR3 is 14 residues long.

As DNA, the CDR3 is TGTGCCAGCAGTGAAGCCGGGGGGGACTACTCTGGGGCCAACGTCCTGACTTTC. Amino acids: CASSEAGGDYSGANVLTF. V and J are TRBV6-1 and TRBJ2-6; 8 bases fit TRBD2. Germline CDR1 reads MNHNS; CDR2 reads SASEGT. V was pared by 0 bases and J by 0 bases, with 4 bases of the junction left unmatched. The length of the CDR3 is 18 residues.

The CDR3 protein is CASSERASGRESADTQYF. CDR3 coding DNA: TGCGCCAGCAGTGAAAGGGCTAGCGGGAGGGAGTCGGCAGATACGCAGTATTTT. The chain uses TRBV10-1 and TRBJ2-3; 12 nucleotides agree with TRBD2. The length of the CDR3 is 18 residues. Germline V gene sequence: CDR1 WNHNN, CDR2 SYGVQD (reference sequence). Trimming cost V 3 bases and J 4 bases; bases outside gene matches: 11.

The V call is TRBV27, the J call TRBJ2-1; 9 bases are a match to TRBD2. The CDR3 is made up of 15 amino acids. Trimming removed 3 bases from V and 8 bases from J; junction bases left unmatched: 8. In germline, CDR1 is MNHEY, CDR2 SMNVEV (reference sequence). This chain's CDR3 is CASSFAGGLLDEQFF. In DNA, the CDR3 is TGTGCCAGCAGTTTCGCGGGAGGGCTTCTCGATGAGCAGTTCTTC.

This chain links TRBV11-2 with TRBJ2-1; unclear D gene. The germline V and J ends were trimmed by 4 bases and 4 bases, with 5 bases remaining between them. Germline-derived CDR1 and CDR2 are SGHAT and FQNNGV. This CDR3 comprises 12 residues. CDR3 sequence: CASSSLYNEQFF. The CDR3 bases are TGTGCCAGCAGCTCCCTTTACAATGAGCAGTTCTTC.

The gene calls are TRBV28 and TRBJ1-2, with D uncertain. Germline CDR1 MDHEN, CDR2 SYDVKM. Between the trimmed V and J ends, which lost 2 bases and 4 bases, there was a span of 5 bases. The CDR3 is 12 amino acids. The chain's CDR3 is CASSLMAYGYTF. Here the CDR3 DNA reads TGTGCCAGCAGTTTAATGGCCTATGGCTACACCTTC.

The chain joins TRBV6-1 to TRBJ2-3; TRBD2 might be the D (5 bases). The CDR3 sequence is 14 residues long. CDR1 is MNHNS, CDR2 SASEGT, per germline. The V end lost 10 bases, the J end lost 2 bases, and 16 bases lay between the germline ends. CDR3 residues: CATVARVHTDTQYF. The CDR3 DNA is TGTGCCACCGTAGCGAGGGTACACACAGATACGCAGTATTTT.

The CDR3 DNA is TGTGCCAGCTCGGGGGGTTGGGTCTATGGCTACACCTTC. Its translation is CASSGGWVYGYTF. The rearrangement links TRBV6-5 to TRBJ1-2; perhaps TRBD1 as D (5 bases). Between the trimmed V and J ends, which lost 8 bases and 4 bases, there was a span of 14 bases. The CDR3 runs 13 residues. Germline CDR1 MNHEY, CDR2 SVGAGI.

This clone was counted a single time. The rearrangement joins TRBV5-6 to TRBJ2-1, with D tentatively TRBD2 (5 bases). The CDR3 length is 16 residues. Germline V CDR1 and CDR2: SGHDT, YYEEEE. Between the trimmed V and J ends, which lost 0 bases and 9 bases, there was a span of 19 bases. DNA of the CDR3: TGTGCCAGCAGCTTGGGGCTAGCCGGGGTTTCGGGTGAGCAGTTCTTC. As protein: CASSLGLAGVSGEQFF.

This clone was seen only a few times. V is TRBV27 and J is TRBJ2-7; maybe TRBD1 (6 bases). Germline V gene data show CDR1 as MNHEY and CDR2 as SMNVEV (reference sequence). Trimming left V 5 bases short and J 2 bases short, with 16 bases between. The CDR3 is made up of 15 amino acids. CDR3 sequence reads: CASSLVSGQTYEQYF. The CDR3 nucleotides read TGTGCCAGCAGTCTAGTTTCGGGACAAACCTACGAGCAGTACTTC.

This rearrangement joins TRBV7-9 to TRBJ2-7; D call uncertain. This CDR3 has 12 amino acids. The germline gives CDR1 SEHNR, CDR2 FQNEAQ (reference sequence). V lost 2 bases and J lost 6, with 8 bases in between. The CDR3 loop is CASSLMLSEQYF. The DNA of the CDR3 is TGTGCCAGCAGCTTAATGCTGAGCGAGCAGTACTTC.

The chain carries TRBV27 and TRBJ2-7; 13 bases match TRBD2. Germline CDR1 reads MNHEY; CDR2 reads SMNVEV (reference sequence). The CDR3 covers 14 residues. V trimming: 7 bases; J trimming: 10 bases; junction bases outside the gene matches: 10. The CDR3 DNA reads TGTGCCAGCATGGTAGGACTAGCGGGAGTTGAACAGTACTTC. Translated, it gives CASMVGLAGVEQYF.

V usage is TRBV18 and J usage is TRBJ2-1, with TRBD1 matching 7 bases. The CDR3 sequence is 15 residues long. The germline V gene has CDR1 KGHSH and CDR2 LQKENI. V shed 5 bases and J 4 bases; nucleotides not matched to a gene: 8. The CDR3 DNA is TGTGCCAGCTCAGAAAGGGACAGCGTTTACAATGAGCAGTTCTTC. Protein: CASSERDSVYNEQFF.

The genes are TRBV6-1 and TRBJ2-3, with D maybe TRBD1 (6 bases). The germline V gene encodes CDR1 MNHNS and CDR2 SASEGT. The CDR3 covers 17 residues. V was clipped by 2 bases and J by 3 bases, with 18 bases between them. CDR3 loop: CASSEIHQRGSTDTQYF. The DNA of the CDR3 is TGTGCCAGCAGTGAAATACACCAGAGGGGGAGTACAGATACGCAGTATTTT.

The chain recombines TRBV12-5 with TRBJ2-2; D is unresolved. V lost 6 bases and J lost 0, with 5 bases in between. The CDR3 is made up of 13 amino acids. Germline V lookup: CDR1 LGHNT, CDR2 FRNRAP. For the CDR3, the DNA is TGTGCTAGTGGCCCAGCGAACACCGGGGAGCTGTTTTTT. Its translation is CASGPANTGELFF.

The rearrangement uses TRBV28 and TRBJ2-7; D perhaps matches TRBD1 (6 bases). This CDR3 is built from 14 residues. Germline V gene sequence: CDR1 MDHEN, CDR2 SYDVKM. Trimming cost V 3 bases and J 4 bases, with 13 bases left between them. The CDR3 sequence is CASSFNRDGYEQYF. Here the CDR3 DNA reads TGTGCCAGCAGTTTTAACAGGGACGGGTACGAGCAGTACTTC.

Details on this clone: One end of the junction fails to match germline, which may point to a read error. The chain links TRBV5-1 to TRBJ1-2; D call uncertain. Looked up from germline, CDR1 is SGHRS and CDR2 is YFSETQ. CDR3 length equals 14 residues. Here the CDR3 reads CARSLATESMGYTF. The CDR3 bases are TGCGCCCGCAGCTTGGCAACAGAGTCTATGGGCTACACCTTC.

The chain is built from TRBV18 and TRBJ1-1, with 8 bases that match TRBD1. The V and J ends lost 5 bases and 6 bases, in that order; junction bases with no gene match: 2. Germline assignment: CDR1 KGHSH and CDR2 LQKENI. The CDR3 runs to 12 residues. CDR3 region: CASSEGQAEAFF. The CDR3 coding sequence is TGTGCCAGCTCAGAGGGACAGGCTGAAGCTTTCTTT.

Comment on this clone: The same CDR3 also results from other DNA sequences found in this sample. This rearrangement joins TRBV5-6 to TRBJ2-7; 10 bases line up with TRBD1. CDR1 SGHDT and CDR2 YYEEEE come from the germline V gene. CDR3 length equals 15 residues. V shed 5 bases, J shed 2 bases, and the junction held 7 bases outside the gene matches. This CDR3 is CASRPTGGPAYEQYF. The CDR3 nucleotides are TGTGCCAGCAGACCGACAGGGGGCCCCGCCTACGAGCAGTACTTC.

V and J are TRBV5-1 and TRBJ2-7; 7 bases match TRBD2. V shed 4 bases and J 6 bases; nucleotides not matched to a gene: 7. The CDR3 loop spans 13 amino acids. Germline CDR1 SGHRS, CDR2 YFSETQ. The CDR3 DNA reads TGCGCCAGCAGCGGCCCCGGACTAGTCGAGCAGTACTTC. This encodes CASSGPGLVEQYF.